The 27 T cell receptor beta chains in this list originate from one sample, sequenced in a study of blood T cell repertoires in COVID-19. The method was immunoSEQ multiplex PCR; TCRdb's version includes in-frame clones alone and lacks a portion of them. This sample yields roughly 360,000 clones, of which more than 75% are seen a single time; 1.1% belongs to the top ten. The sequencing sample was made of peripheral blood. The receptors shown here come from a human donor with acute or convalescent COVID-19. The donor label of this sample is uncertain.

V and J are TRBV5-1 and TRBJ1-5; 8 bases match TRBD1. CDR1 is SGHRS and CDR2 is YFSETQ in the germline V gene. This CDR3 spans 14 amino acids. The J segment lost 3 bases and the V segment lost 4 bases, leaving 3 bases of the junction unmatched. CDR3 loop: CASSPTGDNQPQHF. The CDR3 DNA reads TGCGCCAGCAGCCCGACAGGGGACAATCAGCCCCAGCATTTT.

CDR3 region: CASRLRQGSQPQHF. In nucleotides, the CDR3 is TGTGCCAGCAGATTAAGGCAGGGTTCCCAGCCCCAGCATTTT. This chain connects TRBV28 to TRBJ1-5; TRBD1 is a possible D gene (5 bases). V shed 6 bases and J shed 7 bases, with 16 bases lying between them. This CDR3 contains 14 residues. The V gene's germline CDR1 is MDHEN and CDR2 SYDVKM.

This clone was seen more than once but under ten times. V gene TRBV12-3 or TRBV12-4 combines with J gene TRBJ1-2, with a tentative D call TRBD1 (5 bases). The CDR3 has 13 residues. Deletions cut 5 bases from V and 6 bases from J, with 13 bases between. Here the CDR3 DNA reads TGTGCCAGCAGTCCAGGGATATTGGATGGCTACACCTTC. Translating gives CASSPGILDGYTF.

The rearrangement links TRBV2 to TRBJ2-7, with a possible D match to TRBD2 (7 bases). Germline V lookup: CDR1 SNHLY, CDR2 FYNNEI. V was shortened by 6 bases and J by 6 bases, with 15 bases between the two germline ends. The CDR3 has 13 amino acids. The CDR3 region is CASRGGPTTEQYF. CDR3 nucleotides: TGTGCCAGCAGGGGGGGGCCCACTACCGAGCAGTACTTC.

The rearrangement links TRBV29-1 to TRBJ2-3; 7 nucleotides agree with TRBD2. This CDR3 is built from 14 residues. Germline lookup yields CDR1 SQVTM and CDR2 ANQGSEA. V shed 4 bases, J shed 2 bases, and the junction held 6 bases outside the gene matches. The CDR3 sequence: CSVVSSGYTDTQYF. CDR3 bases: TGCAGCGTTGTATCTAGCGGATACACAGATACGCAGTATTTT.

V is TRBV7-2 and J is TRBJ1-4; 7 positions agree with TRBD1. V lost 1 base to trimming and J lost 7 bases; unmatched junction nucleotides: 6. This CDR3 comprises 15 residues. Per germline, CDR1 SGHTA and CDR2 FQGNSA. CDR3 in DNA: TGTGCCAGCAGCTTAGGTGGAGGGGGCCTTGAAAAACTGTTTTTT. Its protein is CASSLGGGGLEKLFF.

The chain combines TRBV10-2 with TRBJ2-1, with 8 bases matching TRBD2. Unmatched junction bases numbered 15, after V lost 4 bases and J lost 10 bases. In germline, CDR1 is WSHSY, CDR2 SAAADI. The CDR3 extends over 16 amino acids. In DNA form, the CDR3 reads TGCGCCAGCAGTGCTTTGGCTAGCGGGCTAACAAGGGAGCAGTTCTTC. Translation: CASSALASGLTREQFF.

The rearrangement joins TRBV19 to TRBJ2-2; 9 nucleotides align to TRBD1. CDR3 length equals 19 residues. Trimming at V came to 7 bases and at J to 4 bases, leaving 19 bases not matched to a gene. CDR1 and CDR2 from the germline V gene are LNHDA and SQIVND (reference sequence). This chain's CDR3 is CASKSGTGFFGVLTGELFF. The CDR3 region has the DNA TGTGCCAGTAAATCCGGGACAGGGTTTTTTGGTGTGCTCACCGGGGAGCTGTTTTTT.

This clone came up a few times. The rearrangement joins TRBV15 to TRBJ2-4, with TRBD1 as a possible D gene (6 bases). Germline assignment: CDR1 LNHNV and CDR2 YYDKDF (reference sequence). The CDR3 runs 17 residues. Trimming took off 2 bases at V and 3 bases at J, with 17 bases between the two ends. CDR3: CATSRTNRVQGKNIQYF. The CDR3 nucleotides read TGTGCCACCAGCAGAACGAACAGGGTTCAGGGCAAAAACATTCAGTACTTC.

The genes are TRBV29-1 and TRBJ2-7; D perhaps matches TRBD1 (6 bases). This CDR3 spans 13 amino acids. Between the trimmed V and J ends, which lost 5 bases and 1 base, there was a span of 12 bases. Germline CDR1 is SQVTM and CDR2 is ANQGSEA. This CDR3 reads CSVRQAGSYEQYF. The CDR3 DNA follows: TGCAGCGTTCGACAGGCAGGATCCTACGAGCAGTACTTC.

This chain joins TRBV18 and TRBJ1-4; D unclear. V dropped 4 bases and J dropped 0 bases, with 12 bases sitting between them. The germline V gene encodes CDR1 KGHSH and CDR2 LQKENI. CDR3 length equals 16 residues. CDR3 in amino acids: CASSLATPSTNEKLFF. The CDR3 DNA reads as TGTGCCAGCTCACTGGCCACCCCATCAACTAATGAAAAACTGTTTTTT.

The gene calls are TRBV18 and TRBJ2-2, with TRBD1 matching over 11 bases. The V gene's germline CDR1 is KGHSH and CDR2 LQKENI. The CDR3 is 16 amino acids. V dropped 3 bases and J dropped 4; count of bases not matched to a gene: 4. As DNA, the CDR3 is TGTGCCAGCTCACCGACGGGACAGGGGGGCACCGGGGAGCTGTTTTTT. Amino acids: CASSPTGQGGTGELFF.

This clone was counted between two and nine times. This chain uses TRBV6-5 with TRBJ1-1; D is perhaps TRBD1 (5 bases). Germline CDR1 and CDR2: MNHEY and SVGAGI. Deletions cut 6 bases from V and 3 bases from J, with 11 bases between. The CDR3 length is 13 residues. CDR3 protein: CASSKTAYTEAFF. The CDR3 bases are TGTGCCAGCAGCAAGACAGCCTACACTGAAGCTTTCTTT.

About this clone itself: Other DNA sequences within the sample encode an identical CDR3. The chain is built from TRBV30 and TRBJ1-3; no clear D gene. V gave up 4 bases and J gave up 2 bases, with 3 bases separating them. This CDR3 has 11 residues. Germline V gene lookup returns CDR1 GTSNPN and CDR2 SVGIG (reference sequence). CDR3: CAWTTGNTIYF. CDR3 sequence (DNA): TGTGCCTGGACTACTGGAAACACCATATATTTT. Using reference TRBV30 and TRBJ1-3 for the parts outside the CDR3, the full variable domain is SQTIHQWPATLVQPVGSPLSLECTVEGTSNPNLYWYRQAAGRGLQLLFYSVGIGQISSEVPQNLSASRPQDRQFILSSKKLLLSDSGFYLCAWTTGNTIYFGEGSWLTVV.

The chain recombines TRBV9 with TRBJ2-1, with 13 bases identical to TRBD2. The ends lost 0 bases at V and 0 bases at J; junction bases unmatched: 12. The CDR3 loop spans 21 amino acids. CDR1 and CDR2 (germline): SGDLS, YYNGEE. This CDR3 reads CASSVGGLGLAGLSSYNEQFF. DNA of the CDR3: TGTGCCAGCAGCGTAGGAGGTCTGGGACTAGCGGGATTAAGCTCCTACAATGAGCAGTTCTTC.

The V call is TRBV5-1, the J call TRBJ1-3, with D possibly being TRBD1 (6 bases). V dropped 5 bases and J dropped 0 bases, with 9 bases sitting between them. This CDR3 is built from 14 residues. CDR1 and CDR2 (germline): SGHRS, YFSETQ. The CDR3 DNA reads TGCGCCAGCAGTCAGGGGAGCTCTGGAAACACCATATATTTT. As protein: CASSQGSSGNTIYF. The full variable domain, rest sourced from reference TRBV5-1 and TRBJ1-3, is KAGVTQTPRYLIKTRGQQVTLSCSPISGHRSVSWYQQTPGQGLQFLFEYFSETQRNKGNFPGRFSGRQFSNSRSEMNVSTLELGDSALYLCASSQGSSGNTIYFGEGSWLTVV.

This clone showed up many times. The CDR3 sequence: CASSSYRGEGYTF. The CDR3 bases are TGTGCCAGCAGCTCTTACAGGGGGGAAGGCTACACCTTC. This chain uses TRBV5-4 with TRBJ1-2, with 8 bases that match TRBD1. The CDR3 extends over 13 amino acids. J gave up 8 bases and V 3 bases, and 6 bases lay outside the gene matches. Germline-derived CDR1 and CDR2 are SGHNT and YYREEE (reference sequence).

V and J are TRBV30 and TRBJ1-2; D is perhaps TRBD1 (5 bases). V shed 2 bases and J shed 6 bases, with 10 bases lying between them. CDR3 length: 12 amino acids. Germline CDR1 and CDR2: GTSNPN and SVGIG (reference sequence). In nucleotides, the CDR3 is TGTGCCTGGAGTTGGGGGGAAGATGGCTACACCTTC. Its translation: CAWSWGEDGYTF.

The chain joins TRBV2 to TRBJ1-1; perhaps TRBD1 as D (5 bases). Germline V gene lookup returns CDR1 SNHLY and CDR2 FYNNEI. CDR3 length: 12 residues. Trimming pared 6 bases from V and 5 bases from J, leaving 10 bases between. CDR3 sequence (DNA): TGTGCCAGCAGCAGGGCGTGGACTGAAGCTTTCTTT. Protein product: CASSRAWTEAFF.

The V gene is TRBV5-1, the J gene TRBJ2-1; 10 bases align to TRBD1. Germline loops: CDR1 SGHRS, CDR2 YFSETQ. The CDR3 sequence is 16 residues long. Unmatched junction bases numbered 6, after V lost 3 bases and J lost 3 bases. In DNA, the CDR3 is TGCGCCAGCAGCTCTATGGGACAGGGGAGCTACAATGAGCAGTTCTTC. Amino acid sequence: CASSSMGQGSYNEQFF. The variable domain in full, completed from reference TRBV5-1 and TRBJ2-1, reads KAGVTQTPRYLIKTRGQQVTLSCSPISGHRSVSWYQQTPGQGLQFLFEYFSETQRNKGNFPGRFSGRQFSNSRSEMNVSTLELGDSALYLCASSSMGQGSYNEQFFGPGTRLTVL.

The V gene is TRBV3-1 (or the pseudogene TRBV3-2), the J gene TRBJ2-1, with 8 bases aligning to TRBD2. Germline loops: CDR1 LGHDT, CDR2 YNNKEL (reference sequence). CDR3 length equals 15 residues. V shed 1 base, J shed 5 bases, and the junction held 4 bases outside the gene matches. For the CDR3, the DNA is TGTGCCAGCAGCCAAGCAGGCGGGGGGAACAATGAGCAGTTCTTC. Translating it yields CASSQAGGGNNEQFF.

The CDR3 protein is CASSHNEAYRGGYTF. The CDR3 DNA reads as TGTGCCAGTAGTCACAACGAAGCTTACAGGGGCGGCTACACCTTC. This chain links TRBV19 with TRBJ1-2; 7 nucleotides agree with TRBD1. Germline V lookup: CDR1 LNHDA, CDR2 SQIVND (reference sequence). The CDR3 covers 15 residues. Unmatched junction bases numbered 14, after V lost 5 bases and J lost 8 bases.

The table lists this clone with a few counts. The chain carries TRBV28 and TRBJ1-5; 9 nucleotides agree with TRBD1. The trim removed 3 bases at V and 6 bases at J, leaving 6 bases unmatched. The germline CDR1 and CDR2 sequences are MDHEN and SYDVKM. The CDR3 loop spans 15 amino acids. The CDR3 nucleotides are TGTGCCAGCAGTTTCCACAGGGGGCTGGGTCAGCCCCAGCATTTT. Its translation: CASSFHRGLGQPQHF.

As DNA, the CDR3 is TGTGCCAGCAATCCAGGGGGGAAAGGCGAGCAGTACTTC. Its translation: CASNPGGKGEQYF. This chain connects TRBV2 to TRBJ2-7, with a tentative D call TRBD1 (7 bases). CDR3 length equals 13 residues. Germline-derived CDR1 and CDR2 are SNHLY and FYNNEI. V gave up 7 bases and J gave up 6 bases, with 16 bases separating them.

V is TRBV5-1 and J is TRBJ2-7; D possibly corresponds to TRBD1 (5 bases). The CDR3 is made up of 13 amino acids. CDR1 SGHRS and CDR2 YFSETQ come from the germline V gene. The V gene lost 3 bases and the J gene lost 2 bases, with 9 bases spanning the gap. This chain's CDR3 is CASSSQATYEQYF. CDR3 sequence (DNA): TGCGCCAGCAGCTCACAGGCGACCTACGAGCAGTACTTC.

The chain links TRBV5-5 to TRBJ1-1; 7 bases line up with TRBD1. Germline assignment: CDR1 SGHKS and CDR2 YYEKEE (reference sequence). Unmatched junction bases numbered 12, after V lost 4 bases and J lost 6 bases. The CDR3 spans 15 residues. The CDR3: CASSEYRGLRAEAFF. DNA of the CDR3: TGTGCCAGCAGCGAATACAGGGGCCTGCGGGCTGAAGCTTTCTTT.

This clone was seen more than once but under ten times. The chain is built from TRBV2 and TRBJ2-1, with 9 nucleotides matching TRBD1. This CDR3 has 16 residues. Germline lookup yields CDR1 SNHLY and CDR2 FYNNEI. Trimming removed 5 bases from V and 1 base from J; junction bases left unmatched: 6. CDR3 protein: CASSIQGAGSYNEQFF. The CDR3, as DNA: TGTGCCAGCAGTATACAGGGGGCAGGGTCCTACAATGAGCAGTTCTTC.